One and the same sample provided the 6 T cell receptor beta chains below, sequenced in a study of shared clonotypes between healthy human individuals. The protocol was immunoSEQ multiplex PCR, while the TCRdb copy is restricted to in-frame clones and leaves out a portion. The table has 2 million to 2.5 million clones, around 90% seen once. Sequenced input: naive CD4+ T cells from PBMCs. Indicated subset: CD45RA+ positively selected. All receptors derive from a young man in good health. Some clones in this sample may be carry-over from other donors' samples.

The chain uses TRBV7-6 and TRBJ2-1; no clear D gene. CDR1 is SGHVS, CDR2 FNYEAQ, per germline. There are 14 residues in the CDR3. V lost 5 bases and J lost 5, with 13 bases in between. The CDR3 spells CASSQVAPDNEQFF. The CDR3 nucleotides are TGTGCCAGCAGCCAGGTGGCACCCGACAATGAGCAGTTCTTC.

The chain couples TRBV6-5 to TRBJ2-7; a weak D match, TRBD2 (5 bases). CDR3 length: 13 amino acids. From germline, CDR1 is MNHEY and CDR2 SVGAGI. Trimming took off 10 bases at V and 0 bases at J, with 13 bases between the two ends. The CDR3 nucleotides are TGTGCCACCGCCGGGATGGGCTCCTACGAGCAGTACTTC. Encoded protein: CATAGMGSYEQYF.

This chain joins TRBV10-2 and TRBJ2-4; TRBD1 or TRBD2 may be the D gene (6 bases each). The CDR3 totals 16 residues. CDR1 is WSHSY and CDR2 is SAAADI in the germline V gene. Trimming pared 8 bases from V and 6 bases from J, leaving 23 bases between. The CDR3 coding sequence is TGCGCCAGCGCATGGGCCCCGAGGGGGGAGCGAAACATTCAGTACTTC. Protein sequence: CASAWAPRGERNIQYF.

The chain is built from TRBV27 and TRBJ2-1, with 8 bases fitting TRBD1. CDR1 and CDR2 from the germline V gene are MNHEY and SMNVEV (reference sequence). This CDR3 region has 16 residues. V lost 6 bases, J lost 7 bases, and 14 bases stayed unmatched. The CDR3 region is CASRIFGQGQANEQFF. Written as DNA, the CDR3 is TGTGCCAGCAGGATTTTCGGACAGGGCCAGGCAAATGAGCAGTTCTTC.

V and J are TRBV2 and TRBJ2-1; tentatively, D is TRBD1 (5 bases). The CDR3 totals 12 residues. Trimming cost V 6 bases and J 8 bases, with 11 bases left between them. Germline loops: CDR1 SNHLY, CDR2 FYNNEI. Written as DNA, the CDR3 is TGTGCCAGCAGCCAGGGTTTCGATGAGCAGTTCTTC. Protein product: CASSQGFDEQFF.

The chain links TRBV6-6 to TRBJ2-3, with D maybe TRBD2 (6 bases). The CDR3 is 16 amino acids. Trimming removed 6 bases from V and 2 bases from J, with 18 bases in between. Germline CDR1 MNHNY, CDR2 SVGAGI (reference sequence). CDR3 residues: CASSLLGVAVTDTQYF. CDR3 DNA: TGTGCCAGCAGCCTTCTGGGTGTAGCGGTCACAGATACGCAGTATTTT.